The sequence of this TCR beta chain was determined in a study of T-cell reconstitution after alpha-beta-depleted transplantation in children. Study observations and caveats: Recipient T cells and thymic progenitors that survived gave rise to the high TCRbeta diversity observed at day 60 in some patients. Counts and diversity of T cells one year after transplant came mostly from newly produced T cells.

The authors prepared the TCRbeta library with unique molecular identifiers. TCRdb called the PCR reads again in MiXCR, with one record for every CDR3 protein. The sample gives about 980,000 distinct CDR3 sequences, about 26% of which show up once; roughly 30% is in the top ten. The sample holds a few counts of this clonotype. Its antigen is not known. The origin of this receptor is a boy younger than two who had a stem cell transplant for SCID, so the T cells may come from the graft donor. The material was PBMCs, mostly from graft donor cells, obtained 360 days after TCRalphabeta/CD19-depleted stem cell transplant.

CDR3 coding DNA: TGTGCCAGCACCCCGGGGGACAGGGTTCGTAATGAGCAGTTCTTC. This sequence encodes CASTPGDRVRNEQFF. The chain recombines TRBV7-9 with TRBJ2-1, with 9 bases that match TRBD1. Germline V gene data show CDR1 as SEHNR and CDR2 as FQNEAQ (reference sequence). With V trimmed by 7 bases and J by 7 bases, 11 bases remained unmatched. The CDR3 runs to 15 residues.